The 24 T cell receptor beta chains below come from one sample, sequenced in a study of cytomegalovirus exposure and HLA in healthy donors. The PCR made use of 60 Vbeta and 13 Jbeta primers. Profiled with immunoSEQ multiplex PCR; TCRdb holds only in-frame clones, not every one. The sample shows about 200,000 clones, 65% to 80% of them seen only once. The sequencing sample was made of PBMCs. These receptors were taken from a girl between 2 and 10 years old in good health and CMV-seronegative.

This clone turned up a few times. This chain uses TRBV11-1 with TRBJ2-7; perhaps TRBD2 as D (6 bases). Germline CDR1 reads SGHAT; CDR2 reads FQDESV (reference sequence). Trimming took off 5 bases at V and 4 bases at J, with 18 bases between the two ends. This CDR3 contains 15 residues. CDR3 nucleotides: TGTGCCAGCAGCCCCTCGGGGGTTATGAAATACGAGCAGTACTTC. This codes for CASSPSGVMKYEQYF. Full variable domain (rest looked up from reference TRBV11-1 and TRBJ2-7): EAEVAQSPRYKITEKSQAVAFWCDPISGHATLYWYRQILGQGPELLVQFQDESVVDDSQLPKDRFSAERLKGVDSTLKIQPAELGDSAMYLCASSPSGVMKYEQYFGPGTRLTVT.

The V gene is TRBV27, the J gene TRBJ2-7; TRBD1 agrees at 7 bases. The CDR3 covers 14 residues. Unmatched junction bases numbered 8, after V lost 3 bases and J lost 6 bases. Looked up from germline, CDR1 is MNHEY and CDR2 is SMNVEV (reference sequence). CDR3 loop: CASSFGTGDIEQYF. CDR3 sequence (DNA): TGTGCCAGCAGTTTCGGAACAGGGGATATCGAGCAGTACTTC.

This chain connects TRBV4-1 to TRBJ1-6; D is unclear. Germline V gene sequence: CDR1 MGHRA, CDR2 YSYEKL. The CDR3 covers 17 residues. V lost 1 base, J lost 8 bases, and 18 bases lay in between. The CDR3 DNA reads TGCGCCAGCAGCCAAGGAACCCAGGCAAGGAATGATTCACCCCTCCACTTT. Translated, it gives CASSQGTQARNDSPLHF.

The chain has TRBV10-1 and TRBJ2-3; TRBD1 is a possible D gene (6 bases). Germline V gene lookup returns CDR1 WNHNN and CDR2 SYGVQD (reference sequence). Trimming stripped 6 bases from V and 5 bases from J, with 15 bases between. This CDR3 is built from 14 residues. CDR3 in amino acids: CASSQGPQLDTQYF. CDR3 bases: TGCGCCAGCAGCCAGGGGCCTCAACTAGATACGCAGTATTTT.

In nucleotides, the CDR3 is TGTGCCATCAGTGATTTCATACGCAGGACAGGGTTGCTTGAGACCCAGTACTTC. Translating it yields CAISDFIRRTGLLETQYF. The chain has TRBV10-3 and TRBJ2-5, with TRBD1 matching over 8 bases. The CDR3 length is 18 residues. With 3 bases clipped from V and 5 bases from J, the junction kept 17 bases outside the gene matches. In germline, CDR1 is ENHRY, CDR2 SYGVKD.

The chain recombines TRBV5-5 with TRBJ2-1; 7 positions agree with TRBD1. Germline V gene sequence: CDR1 SGHKS, CDR2 YYEKEE (reference sequence). The CDR3 is made up of 14 amino acids. V lost 4 bases, J lost 4 bases, and 5 bases stayed unmatched. The CDR3 DNA reads as TGTGCCAGCAGCATACGGGACAGTTACAATGAGCAGTTCTTC. Translating gives CASSIRDSYNEQFF.

The chain links TRBV5-1 to TRBJ2-5; 10 bases are shared with TRBD2. This CDR3 spans 13 amino acids. Unmatched junction bases numbered 3, after V lost 5 bases and J lost 5 bases. Germline lookup yields CDR1 SGHRS and CDR2 YFSETQ. Here the CDR3 DNA reads TGCGCCAGCAGATCTAGCGGGAGTGAGACCCAGTACTTC. Translated, it gives CASRSSGSETQYF.

This chain joins TRBV4-1 and TRBJ2-5, with 7 nucleotides matching TRBD2. CDR3 length equals 15 residues. Germline CDR1 is MGHRA and CDR2 is YSYEKL. V shed 2 bases and J 1 base; nucleotides not matched to a gene: 4. CDR3 amino acids: CASSQRGGGQETQYF. CDR3 DNA sequence: TGCGCCAGCAGCCAACGTGGGGGGGGCCAAGAGACCCAGTACTTC.

The V gene is TRBV7-9, the J gene TRBJ2-7; 7 bases line up with TRBD2. V trimming: 5 bases; J trimming: 3 bases; junction bases outside the gene matches: 7. The CDR3 has 14 residues. The germline V gene encodes CDR1 SEHNR and CDR2 FQNEAQ (reference sequence). The DNA of the CDR3 is TGTGCCAGCAGCCCGATCAGCGGGGTCTACGAGCAGTACTTC. It translates to CASSPISGVYEQYF. Full variable domain (remainder filled in from reference TRBV7-9 and TRBJ2-7): DTGVSQNPRHKITKRGQNVTFRCDPISEHNRLYWYRQTLGQGPEFLTYFQNEAQLEKSRLLSDRFSAERPKGSFSTLEIQRTEQGDSAMYLCASSPISGVYEQYFGPGTRLTVT.

V usage is TRBV19 and J usage is TRBJ1-4, with D possibly being TRBD1 (6 bases). V dropped 6 bases and J dropped 8 bases, with 16 bases sitting between them. The CDR3 consists of 14 residues. Per the germline V gene, CDR1 is LNHDA and CDR2 is SQIVND (reference sequence). The CDR3, as DNA: TGTGCCAGTAGCCCCCAACCAGGGGAAGAAAAACTGTTTTTT. It codes for CASSPQPGEEKLFF.

The chain recombines TRBV7-9 with TRBJ1-1; D is possibly TRBD1 (6 bases). CDR3 length equals 14 residues. The germline V and J ends were trimmed by 4 bases and 6 bases, with 15 bases remaining between them. Germline CDR1 is SEHNR and CDR2 is FQNEAQ (reference sequence). The DNA of the CDR3 is TGTGCCAGCAGCTACCCGACAGGCCTATCTGAAGCTTTCTTT. Translated, it gives CASSYPTGLSEAFF.

This rearrangement joins TRBV15 to TRBJ1-2, with D unclear. The V end was cut by 6 bases, the J end by 6 bases, with 14 bases between. This CDR3 spans 13 amino acids. Germline CDR1 reads LNHNV; CDR2 reads YYDKDF (reference sequence). The CDR3 sequence: CATRVPESDGYTF. In DNA form, the CDR3 reads TGTGCCACCAGAGTCCCCGAAAGCGATGGCTACACCTTC.

This clone was seen only a few times. Sequence at one end of the junction differs from germline and may be a read error. J is TRBJ2-2 and V is TRBV7-9; a weak D match, TRBD1 (5 bases). CDR1 and CDR2 (germline): SEHNR, FQNEAQ (reference sequence). The CDR3 runs 14 residues. The CDR3 nucleotides are TGTTCCAGCAGCTCCGGACACTTCACCGGGGAGCTGTTTTTT. As protein: CSSSSGHFTGELFF.

The V and J genes are TRBV5-1 and TRBJ2-2, with TRBD2 matching over 10 bases. The CDR3 runs 17 residues. Germline V gives CDR1 SGHRS, CDR2 YFSETQ. The trim removed 3 bases at V and 3 bases at J, leaving 8 bases unmatched. This CDR3 reads CASSSPTSGTDTGELFF. CDR3 in DNA: TGCGCCAGCAGCTCACCTACTAGCGGGACCGACACCGGGGAGCTGTTTTTT.

The sample holds one count of this clone. The J gene is TRBJ2-2, the V gene TRBV19, with 8 bases aligning to TRBD2. Germline V gene sequence: CDR1 LNHDA, CDR2 SQIVND (reference sequence). With V trimmed by 6 bases and J by 4 bases, 7 bases remained unmatched. The CDR3 is 15 amino acids. CDR3 in DNA: TGTGCCAGTAGGGACCTCGGACTAGCCACCGGGGAGCTGTTTTTT. This encodes CASRDLGLATGELFF.

V gene TRBV2 combines with J gene TRBJ2-5; 8 nucleotides agree with TRBD2. The CDR3 sequence is 16 residues long. V shed 3 bases and J 5 bases; nucleotides not matched to a gene: 11. The germline V gene has CDR1 SNHLY and CDR2 FYNNEI. CDR3 loop: CASSEGTRGARETQYF. For the CDR3, the DNA is TGTGCCAGCAGTGAGGGGACTAGGGGGGCCCGGGAGACCCAGTACTTC.

The CDR3 protein is CASSLGLAGYNEQFF. CDR3 nucleotide sequence: TGTGCCAGCAGCCTGGGACTAGCGGGATACAATGAGCAGTTCTTC. V usage is TRBV7-6 and J usage is TRBJ2-1, with 13 nucleotides matching TRBD2. The CDR3 runs 15 residues. From germline, CDR1 is SGHVS and CDR2 FNYEAQ. The trim removed 5 bases at V and 4 bases at J, leaving 2 bases unmatched.

The V call is TRBV6-1, the J call TRBJ1-2; 7 positions agree with TRBD1. With V trimmed by 6 bases and J by 3 bases, 7 bases remained unmatched. The germline V gene encodes CDR1 MNHNS and CDR2 SASEGT. The CDR3 contains 14 residues. This CDR3 reads CASRWAGGDYGYTF. The DNA for the CDR3 is TGTGCCAGCAGATGGGCAGGGGGTGACTATGGCTACACCTTC.

This clone was found a few times. The CDR3 coding sequence is TGTGCCAGCAGCAAAAATCATGTTAACTATGGCTACACCTTC. It encodes CASSKNHVNYGYTF. J is TRBJ1-2 and V is TRBV21-1; the table gives TRBD1 as D, unverified against the DNA. TRBV21-1 is a pseudogene segment. The CDR3 is 14 residues long.

The CDR3 sequence: CASSHAGNRETQYF. For the CDR3, the DNA is TGTGCCAGTAGTCATGCTGGAAACAGAGAGACCCAGTACTTC. J is TRBJ2-5 and V is TRBV19; D gene unclear. Trimming took off 5 bases at V and 4 bases at J, with 14 bases between the two ends. Germline CDR1 and CDR2: LNHDA and SQIVND (reference sequence). There are 14 residues in the CDR3.

The chain recombines TRBV5-1 with TRBJ2-7; 7 nucleotides agree with TRBD1. Germline-derived CDR1 and CDR2 are SGHRS and YFSETQ. The J segment lost 2 bases and the V segment lost 0 bases, leaving 8 bases of the junction unmatched. CDR3 length equals 16 residues. The CDR3 is CASSLGRQGKAYEQYF. CDR3 DNA sequence: TGCGCCAGCAGCTTGGGAAGACAGGGAAAGGCCTACGAGCAGTACTTC.

This clone was observed a few times. The chain is built from TRBV6-1 and TRBJ1-1, with D perhaps matching TRBD1 (5 bases). Germline CDR1 is MNHNS and CDR2 is SASEGT. The length of the CDR3 is 13 residues. V was cut by 6 bases and J by 5 bases, with 13 bases left in between. The CDR3 region is CASRGRRQTEAFF. Written as DNA, the CDR3 is TGTGCCAGCAGAGGACGAAGACAGACTGAAGCTTTCTTT.

The J gene is TRBJ2-7, the V gene TRBV5-1, with 7 bases matching TRBD2. V gave up 4 bases and J gave up 2 bases; unmatched junction bases: 15. The CDR3 extends over 17 amino acids. Germline V gene sequence: CDR1 SGHRS, CDR2 YFSETQ. In DNA form, the CDR3 reads TGCGCCAGCAGCCCTCGGGATGGCGGGAGCCTAACCTACGAGCAGTACTTC. Residues: CASSPRDGGSLTYEQYF.

V and J are TRBV27 and TRBJ2-7; 8 bases are a match to TRBD1. V was clipped by 5 bases and J by 7 bases; unmatched bases: 10. Germline CDR1 is MNHEY and CDR2 is SMNVEV (reference sequence). The CDR3 has 14 amino acids. This CDR3 is CASSRNRGAGEQYF. Written as DNA, the CDR3 is TGTGCCAGCAGTCGCAACAGGGGGGCTGGGGAGCAGTACTTC.